These T cell receptor beta chains were read from a single sample in a study of cytomegalovirus exposure and HLA in healthy donors. Repertoires were generated with immunoSEQ multiplex PCR, while TCRdb's copy carries only in-frame clones and drops some. The repertoire has about 150,000 clones, around 84% of them found once; the top ten carry more than 1.5%. What was sequenced was PBMCs. The receptor source for this set is a man between 18 and 29 years old in good health and CMV-seronegative. Each CDR3 is given with its conserved first and last residue. The D gene is left open where the match is weak. Where a row states a size, it is once, few, many or the class of an expanded clone; other rows omit it.

clone_size d_call cdr3_length j_call v_call cdr3_nt cdr3_aa
. TRBD2 17 TRBJ2-3 TRBV7-9 TGTGCCAGCAGCTCAGGGAGGCGGGAGGACACCACAGATACGCAGTATTTT CASSSGRREDTTDTQYF
. TRBD1 17 TRBJ2-7 TRBV15 TGTGCCACCAGCACCCGGTGGTTGGGACAGACGACCTACGAGCAGTACTTC CATSTRWLGQTTYEQYF
. . 14 TRBJ2-5 TRBV28 TGTGCCAGCAGACCAACCGACAGCCGGGAGACCCAGTACTTC CASRPTDSRETQYF
. . 15 TRBJ2-2 TRBV11-2 TGTGCCAGCAGCCAGGGACAAAGGAACACCGGGGAGCTGTTTTTT CASSQGQRNTGELFF
. . 12 TRBJ1-5 TRBV5-4 TGTGCCAGCAGCTTACCGGATCAGCCCCAGCATTTT CASSLPDQPQHF
. TRBD1 14 TRBJ2-7 TRBV6-5 TGTGCCAGCAGTTTCGTACAGGGGGCTGGTGAGCAGTACTTC CASSFVQGAGEQYF
. TRBD2 17 TRBJ2-7 TRBV13 TGTGCCAGCAGCTTAACTTCTCGGACTAGCGGTACCTACGAGCAGTACTTC CASSLTSRTSGTYEQYF
. TRBD2 15 TRBJ2-5 TRBV4-3 TGCGCCAGCAGCCAAGACCTAGCGGGAGAAGAGACCCAGTACTTC CASSQDLAGEETQYF
. . 16 TRBJ1-6 TRBV6-5 TGTGCCAGCAGTTCACAGGGTAGCTCCTATAATTCACCCCTCCACTTT CASSSQGSSYNSPLHF
. . 15 TRBJ1-1 TRBV10-3 TGTGCCATCAGCGCGAGCAGGGTAGCCAACACTGAAGCTTTCTTT CAISASRVANTEAFF
. . 11 TRBJ2-5 TRBV5-1 TGCGCCAGCAGCAAGGGACTTGAGCAGTACTTC CASSKGLEQYF
. . 13 TRBJ1-5 TRBV30 TGTGCCTGGAGTGTACGGGACAATCAGCCCCAGCATTTT CAWSVRDNQPQHF
. TRBD1 15 TRBJ2-7 TRBV5-1 TGCGCCAGCAGCTCCGGGACAGGGTCAACCTACGAGCAGTACTTC CASSSGTGSTYEQYF
. TRBD2 15 TRBJ2-1 TRBV9 TGTGCCAGCAGCGTAGTATCTAGCGGGAGAAATGAGCAGTTCTTC CASSVVSSGRNEQFF
few . 17 TRBJ2-6 TRBV6-4 TGTGCCAGCAGTGACCGGGACAAGAGCTCTGGGGCCAACGTCCTGACTTTC CASSDRDKSSGANVLTF
once . 13 TRBJ2-1 TRBV29-1 TGCAGCGTTGGCAGGGAAGCGTGGGGCGAGCAGTTCTTC CSVGREAWGEQFF
. . 16 TRBJ2-7 TRBV7-8 TGTGCCAGCAGCAAGGCTAGCGATCGGAGGTCCTACGAGCAGTACTTC CASSKASDRRSYEQYF
once TRBD2 13 TRBJ2-7 TRBV10-3 TGTGCCATCAGTGAGGCGGGGGGTTACGAGCAGTACTTC CAISEAGGYEQYF
once . 16 TRBJ1-1 TRBV2 TGTGCCAGCAGTGAAGCGCGAAATCGAGGGAACACTGAAGCTTTCTTT CASSEARNRGNTEAFF
. TRBD1 15 TRBJ2-5 TRBV6-5 TGTGCCAGCAGCCGCCACCGGGACAGCCAAGAGACCCAGTACTTC CASSRHRDSQETQYF
. . 11 TRBJ2-3 TRBV20-1 TGCAGTGCCCCACTCATAGATACGCAGTATTTT CSAPLIDTQYF
. . 14 TRBJ1-1 TRBV7-9 TGTGCCAGCAGCTTTCGGGGTGGGAACACTGAAGCTTTCTTT CASSFRGGNTEAFF
once . 16 TRBJ2-1 TRBV7-9 TGTGCCAGCAGCCCCGTTTGGGGAGAAGGTTACAATGAGCAGTTCTTC CASSPVWGEGYNEQFF
. TRBD1 15 TRBJ1-2 TRBV6-1 TGTGCCAGCAGGGACAGGCCGGGAACGACCTATGGCTACACCTTC CASRDRPGTTYGYTF
. . 14 TRBJ1-1 TRBV6-6 TGTGCCAGCCTTTCCAAGAACATGAACACTGAAGCTTTCTTT CASLSKNMNTEAFF
. . 14 TRBJ1-5 TRBV6-1 TGTGCCAGCAGTGAGGATACAGGGTACCAGCCCCAGCATTTT CASSEDTGYQPQHF
. TRBD1 16 TRBJ1-5 TRBV4-1 TGCGCCAGCAGCAAGGCGGGACAGGGGGTTAGTCAGCCCCAGCATTTT CASSKAGQGVSQPQHF
. . 14 TRBJ1-2 TRBV10-3 TGTGCCATCACCCCACAGCCTTATTCGGGAGGCTACACCTTC CAITPQPYSGGYTF
. TRBD2 14 TRBJ2-3 TRBV7-3 TGTGCCAGCAGCTTGATAGCGGGGGCAGATACGCAGTATTTT CASSLIAGADTQYF
. . 15 TRBJ1-1 TRBV5-5 TGTGCCAGCAGCTGGGGTGGGGGGATGAACACTGAAGCTTTCTTT CASSWGGGMNTEAFF
. TRBD1 15 TRBJ2-1 TRBV6-6 TGTGCCAGCAGTCTCGGACAGGGAATTTACAATGAGCAGTTCTTC CASSLGQGIYNEQFF
. TRBD1 12 TRBJ1-2 TRBV6-5 TGTGCCAGTCAACAGGGGGCGGGTGGCTACACCTTC CASQQGAGGYTF
. . 13 TRBJ1-2 TRBV6-6 TGTGCCAGCAGGATTGACAGGCGATATGGCTACACCTTC CASRIDRRYGYTF
. . 12 TRBJ2-3 TRBV7-9 TGTTCCAGCTCCCTTGAGACAGATACGCAGTATTTT CSSSLETDTQYF
. . 14 TRBJ2-1 TRBV28 TGTGCCAGCAGGTCTGGGGGGGCTGGCAATGAGCAGTTCTTC CASRSGGAGNEQFF
. TRBD1 15 TRBJ2-7 TRBV25-1 TGTGCCAGCAGCTATAGGCAGGGGGAAAGCTACGAGCAGTACTTC CASSYRQGESYEQYF
. TRBD2 15 TRBJ2-1 TRBV28 TGTGCCAGCAGTTTATTGGGGACTAGCGACAATGAGCAGTTCTTC CASSLLGTSDNEQFF
. TRBD1 18 TRBJ2-6 TRBV7-9 TGTGCCAGCAGCGGGACCGGGACAGGGAAATACGGGGCCAACGTCCTGACTTTC CASSGTGTGKYGANVLTF
few . 20 TRBJ2-5 TRBV4-1 TGCGCCAGCAGCCATGATAGGGACTCTCCCCTTTATGAGGGCCAAGAGACCCAGTACTTC CASSHDRDSPLYEGQETQYF
once TRBD1 14 TRBJ1-2 TRBV29-1 TGCAGCGTTGACGGGACAGGGGAGTATCATGGCTACACCTTC CSVDGTGEYHGYTF
. TRBD1 15 TRBJ1-2 TRBV5-6 TGTGCCAGCAGCTTGGGAGGCAGGGGGCCGGATGGCTACACCTTC CASSLGGRGPDGYTF
. . 18 TRBJ1-4 TRBV15 TGTGCCACCAGCAGCGAACCCAGAGGGTGGGGTGGAGGTGAAAAACTGTTTTTT CATSSEPRGWGGGEKLFF
few TRBD2 15 TRBJ2-5 TRBV5-4 TGTGCCAGCAGCACCCCGGGGGGGCTGATGGAGACCCAGTACTTC CASSTPGGLMETQYF
. . 14 TRBJ2-7 TRBV7-2 TGTGCCACCACTCACGGGGGGCTGAGGGACGAGCAGTACTTC CATTHGGLRDEQYF
. TRBD2 19 TRBJ2-7 TRBV28 TGTGCCAGCAGTCTACAGGGTTGGCTAGCGGGAGTGAGCTCCTACGAGCAGTACTTC CASSLQGWLAGVSSYEQYF
. . 15 TRBJ2-1 TRBV4-1 TGCGCCAGCAGCCAAGATAGGACTATCCACAATGAGCAGTTCTTC CASSQDRTIHNEQFF
. . 15 TRBJ1-3 TRBV11-2 TGTGCCAGCAGTGGGGCAGGTACCTCTGGAAACACCATATATTTT CASSGAGTSGNTIYF
. TRBD1 13 TRBJ1-5 TRBV6-5 TGTGCCAGCACTACAGGGGGGAATCAGCCCCAGCATTTT CASTTGGNQPQHF
. . 14 TRBJ2-2 TRBV11-2 TGTGCCAGCAGCTTAATTAGGGGAACCGGGGAGCTGTTTTTT CASSLIRGTGELFF
. TRBD1 13 TRBJ1-2 TRBV6-1 TGTGCCAGCCTAGGGGGCGGGTCCTATGGCTACACCTTC CASLGGGSYGYTF